This T cell receptor (beta chain) was captured in a study of beta chain features in type 1 diabetes. Study conclusions and caveats: The analysis here could not establish whether HLA type shapes TCRB rearrangement. Comparison showed that naive, central memory and Treg TCRB repertoires appeared more similar among patients than among healthy donors. Cells expressing TCR highly could be over-represented by cDNA sequencing.

This clone showed up just a few times. Its antigen remains unknown. The CDR3 is 15 amino acids. Germline loops: CDR1 SGHAT, CDR2 FQNNGV. Trimming left V 1 base short and J 5 bases short, with 14 bases between. Sorting of CD4+ naive, central memory, regulatory and stem cell-like memory cells was performed via CD45RO/CCR7/CD25/CD127/CD95/CD27. The investigators reverse transcribed all of the isolated RNA, so they sequenced expressed TCRB transcripts. Data came from immunoSEQ multiplex PCR; TCRdb stores just in-frame clones and leaves some out. The data hold about 150,000 clones, with about 10% observed a single time.

This rearrangement joins TRBV11-2 to TRBJ2-5; tentatively, D is TRBD1 (6 bases). The source is a man between 18 and 35 years old in good health. Input material: central memory CD4+ T cells from blood. CDR3 bases: TGTGCCAGCAGCTTAGGTGGACAAAGGGGGGAGACCCAGTACTTC. Translating gives CASSLGGQRGETQYF.